Included here is one T cell receptor beta chain sequence, with context. Germline V gene sequence: CDR1 LNHNV, CDR2 YYDKDF (reference sequence). The CDR3 is made up of 14 amino acids. After removal of 6 bases from V and 9 bases from J, the junction contained 7 bases not matched to a gene. Some clones are missing from TCRdb's copy, which holds only in-frame ones; the method was immunoSEQ multiplex PCR. The table has over 85,000 clones, over 90% seen once; the top ten hold about 3%. This record belongs to a study of T cell responses to AZD1222 COVID-19 vaccine. The sequence was collected from an adult who received the AZD1222 COVID-19 vaccine. Sequenced here: peripheral blood, sampled 28 days after the second AZD1222 dose. The chain uses TRBV15 and TRBJ2-1; 11 bases are a match to TRBD2. CDR3 sequence: CATRLAGGLGEQFF. For the CDR3, the DNA is TGTGCCACCAGGCTAGCGGGGGGTCTCGGTGAGCAGTTCTTC.